One and the same sample provided the 20 T cell receptor beta chains below, sequenced in a study of blood T cell repertoires in COVID-19. Here immunoSEQ multiplex PCR was the method, and the copy in TCRdb shows in-frame clones only, minus some. Here the sample spans 250,000 to 300,000 clones, 70% to 90% being singletons. The sequencing input was PBMCs or T cells enriched from blood (not recorded which). These TCRs come from a woman in her 30s who had recovered from COVID-19.

The chain joins TRBV7-9 to TRBJ2-1; D remains ambiguous. The ends were cut back, 6 bases at V and 2 bases at J, with 8 bases in the middle. There are 13 residues in the CDR3. Germline V lookup: CDR1 SEHNR, CDR2 FQNEAQ (reference sequence). The CDR3 DNA reads TGTGCCAGCAGAGACGGAGCCTACAATGAGCAGTTCTTC. As protein: CASRDGAYNEQFF.

J is TRBJ2-2 and V is TRBV11-3, with 10 bases lining up with TRBD2. J gave up 4 bases and V 4 bases, and 9 bases lay outside the gene matches. The CDR3 runs to 17 residues. The germline V gene has CDR1 SGHNT and CDR2 YENEEA. CDR3 DNA: TGTGCCAGCAGCTCCCCGGGGCCTAGCGGGAGCACCGGGGAGCTGTTTTTT. It translates to CASSSPGPSGSTGELFF.

The chain uses TRBV4-3 and TRBJ2-7; 9 bases match TRBD2. V was clipped by 4 bases and J by 3 bases; unmatched bases: 7. Germline CDR1 is LGHNA and CDR2 is YSLEER. This CDR3 has 15 residues. The CDR3 loop is CASSREVAGVYEQYF. The CDR3 coding sequence is TGCGCCAGCAGCCGTGAGGTAGCGGGGGTCTACGAGCAGTACTTC.

Of note for this clone: In the same sample, other DNA sequences code for this CDR3. The gene calls are TRBV7-2 and TRBJ1-1; D is uncertain. V lost 3 bases and J 0 bases, leaving 5 bases between the germline ends. The CDR3 totals 13 residues. The germline V gene has CDR1 SGHTA and CDR2 FQGNSA. In nucleotides, the CDR3 is TGTGCCAGCAGCTTGCGGATGAACACTGAAGCTTTCTTT. As protein: CASSLRMNTEAFF.

The rearrangement uses TRBV5-1 and TRBJ2-2; 10 nucleotides match TRBD1. Losses at the gene ends were 7 bases for V and 6 bases for J; bases not matched to a gene: 12. This CDR3 contains 16 residues. Per the germline V gene, CDR1 is SGHRS and CDR2 is YFSETQ. CDR3 DNA: TGCGCCAGCCATCTGATCCCCGGGACAGGGGCCGGGGAGCTGTTTTTT. This gives the protein CASHLIPGTGAGELFF.

The chain combines TRBV6-2 or TRBV6-3 with TRBJ2-7; D remains ambiguous. Germline V lookup: CDR1 MNHEY, CDR2 SVGEGT. Trimming stripped 0 bases from V and 1 base from J, with 10 bases between. The CDR3 has 15 amino acids. CDR3 sequence: CASSYSFPTSYEQYF. CDR3 DNA: TGTGCCAGCAGTTACTCGTTCCCAACTTCCTACGAGCAGTACTTC.

The chain employs TRBV3-1 (or the pseudogene TRBV3-2) and TRBJ1-1; tentatively, D is TRBD1 (5 bases). The CDR3 sequence is 15 residues long. The V and J ends lost 1 base and 6 bases respectively, with 15 bases between them. The germline V gene has CDR1 LGHDT and CDR2 YNNKEL (reference sequence). CDR3 region: CASSQVRKGLAEAFF. CDR3 nucleotides: TGTGCCAGCAGCCAAGTCCGGAAGGGGCTCGCTGAAGCTTTCTTT.

The genes are TRBV5-1 and TRBJ2-5; 16 nucleotides agree with TRBD2. The CDR3 extends over 18 amino acids. V lost 4 bases and J lost 4; bases outside the gene matches: 10. Looked up from germline, CDR1 is SGHRS and CDR2 is YFSETQ. The CDR3 DNA sequence: TGCGCCAGCAGCCTGGGACTAGCGGGGGGGCCGTTTGGAGAGACCCAGTACTTC. It specifies CASSLGLAGGPFGETQYF. The full variable domain, its missing parts supplied by reference TRBV5-1 and TRBJ2-5, is KAGVTQTPRYLIKTRGQQVTLSCSPISGHRSVSWYQQTPGQGLQFLFEYFSETQRNKGNFPGRFSGRQFSNSRSEMNVSTLELGDSALYLCASSLGLAGGPFGETQYFGPGTRLLVL.

This clone was seen a single time. This sequence joins TRBV28 and TRBJ2-1; 8 positions agree with TRBD2. CDR1 is MDHEN, CDR2 SYDVKM, per germline. V was pared by 2 bases and J by 8 bases, with 5 bases of the junction left unmatched. The CDR3 consists of 14 residues. This CDR3 is CASSLHLAGDEQFF. CDR3 in DNA: TGTGCCAGCAGTTTACATCTAGCGGGCGATGAGCAGTTCTTC.

The chain carries TRBV19 and TRBJ1-6; 10 bases agree with TRBD1. The CDR3 length is 17 residues. The V gene's germline CDR1 is LNHDA and CDR2 SQIVND (reference sequence). The V and J ends lost 5 bases and 10 bases, in that order; junction bases with no gene match: 14. The CDR3 region is CASSALRDRGLRSPLHF. The CDR3 DNA reads as TGTGCCAGTAGTGCCCTCCGGGACAGGGGCTTAAGGTCACCCCTCCACTTT.

This clone was detected only a few times. The V call is TRBV19, the J call TRBJ2-1; 9 bases are shared with TRBD1. Germline lookup yields CDR1 LNHDA and CDR2 SQIVND (reference sequence). The V segment lost 6 bases and the J segment 0 bases; nucleotides outside the gene matches: 3. There are 15 residues in the CDR3. The CDR3 loop reads CASRIQGASYNEQFF. DNA for the CDR3: TGTGCCAGTAGGATACAGGGGGCCTCCTACAATGAGCAGTTCTTC.

The chain recombines TRBV5-1 with TRBJ2-1; possible D gene TRBD1, 6 bases. This CDR3 is built from 13 residues. Germline lookup yields CDR1 SGHRS and CDR2 YFSETQ. The V end was cut by 1 base, the J end by 9 bases, with 11 bases between. The DNA of the CDR3 is TGCGCCAGCAGCTTGATCGCGACAGGTGAGCAGTTCTTC. This codes for CASSLIATGEQFF.

The chain joins TRBV3-1 (or the pseudogene TRBV3-2) to TRBJ1-2, with D unresolved. Looked up from germline, CDR1 is LGHDT and CDR2 is YNNKEL (reference sequence). The V end was cut by 0 bases, the J end by 0 bases, with 5 bases between. The length of the CDR3 is 14 residues. The CDR3 reads CASSQDNPNYGYTF. CDR3 coding DNA: TGTGCCAGCAGCCAAGATAATCCTAACTATGGCTACACCTTC.

This clone appeared a few times. J is TRBJ2-7 and V is TRBV6-2 or TRBV6-3; 8 bases line up with TRBD2. This CDR3 is 14 amino acids long. Unmatched junction bases numbered 3, after V lost 2 bases and J lost 3 bases. In germline, CDR1 is MNHEY, CDR2 SVGEGT. CDR3 in amino acids: CASSYSGGVYEQYF. Here the CDR3 DNA reads TGTGCCAGCAGTTACAGCGGGGGTGTCTACGAGCAGTACTTC.

The V and J genes are TRBV11-2 and TRBJ1-1, with TRBD1 as a possible D gene (5 bases). CDR3 size: 16 residues. Germline CDR1 and CDR2: SGHAT and FQNNGV. V dropped 5 bases and J dropped 1 base, with 17 bases sitting between them. CDR3 region: CASSLAGVGGNTEAFF. In DNA, the CDR3 is TGTGCCAGCAGCCTTGCGGGGGTCGGGGGGAACACTGAAGCTTTCTTT.

The chain recombines TRBV3-1 (or the pseudogene TRBV3-2) with TRBJ2-5; TRBD2 matches at 8 bases. There are 16 residues in the CDR3. J lost 4 bases, V lost 1 base, and 8 bases had no gene match. From germline, CDR1 is LGHDT and CDR2 YNNKEL (reference sequence). The CDR3 sequence: CASSQAGGRKTETQYF. In nucleotides, the CDR3 is TGTGCCAGCAGCCAAGCCGGCGGGAGGAAAACAGAGACCCAGTACTTC.

The chain has TRBV2 and TRBJ2-7; D might be TRBD2 (5 bases). Germline V gene lookup returns CDR1 SNHLY and CDR2 FYNNEI. This CDR3 comprises 13 residues. Trimming took 1 base from V and 3 from J, leaving 7 bases between them. This CDR3 reads CASSEEEDYEQYF. Written as DNA, the CDR3 is TGTGCCAGCAGTGAAGAGGAGGACTACGAGCAGTACTTC.

V usage is TRBV7-9 and J usage is TRBJ2-5; weak D call: TRBD1 (6 bases). CDR1 and CDR2 (germline): SEHNR, FQNEAQ (reference sequence). The CDR3 contains 16 residues. V shed 1 base and J shed 7 bases, with 19 bases lying between them. The CDR3 sequence is CASSLDPGTPLGTQYF. DNA for the CDR3: TGTGCCAGCAGCTTAGACCCCGGGACACCCTTGGGGACCCAGTACTTC.

The table lists this clone with a count of one. The chain employs TRBV30 and TRBJ1-1, with a possible D match to TRBD1 (6 bases). V lost 2 bases and J 8 bases, leaving 12 bases between the germline ends. This CDR3 spans 12 amino acids. Germline CDR1 is GTSNPN and CDR2 is SVGIG (reference sequence). The CDR3 here is CAWSTQGQEAFF. DNA of the CDR3: TGTGCCTGGAGTACCCAAGGACAGGAAGCTTTCTTT. Looking up the rest from reference TRBV30 and TRBJ1-1 gives the full variable domain: SQTIHQWPATLVQPVGSPLSLECTVEGTSNPNLYWYRQAAGRGLQLLFYSVGIGQISSEVPQNLSASRPQDRQFILSSKKLLLSDSGFYLCAWSTQGQEAFFGQGTRLTVV.

CDR3 in amino acids: CASSLPPTF. The CDR3 DNA follows: TGTGCCAGCAGCCTCCCCCCCACCTTC. This chain joins TRBV9 and TRBJ1-2; no reliable D call. Germline CDR1 is SGDLS and CDR2 is YYNGEE. Trimming removed 4 bases from V and 13 bases from J, with 8 bases in between. CDR3 length: 9 residues.